These 31 T cell receptor beta chains were sequenced from one sample in a study of OX40 agonist ivuxolimab in advanced cancers. Sequencing used immunoSEQ multiplex PCR; TCRdb keeps in-frame clones, though not all of them. The data show about 70,000 clones, 70% to 90% seen once. The starting material was CD4+ or CD8+ T cells sorted from blood, obtained in a trial of the OX40 agonist ivuxolimab. All receptors come from an adult with an advanced solid tumor such as melanoma, head and neck, liver or kidney cancer.

This chain joins TRBV7-8 and TRBJ2-7; D remains unclear. The CDR3 has 12 amino acids. Germline V gene data show CDR1 as SGHVS and CDR2 as FQNEAQ. Trimming pared 5 bases from V and 5 bases from J, leaving 10 bases between. The CDR3 DNA follows: TGTGCCAGCAGCCTGTTCCTCCACGAGCAGTACTTC. Its protein is CASSLFLHEQYF.

This clone has only one observation. The V call is TRBV6-1, the J call TRBJ2-2; D perhaps matches TRBD1 (5 bases). Trimming removed 0 bases from V and 3 bases from J, with 5 bases in between. The CDR3 loop spans 14 amino acids. Germline loops: CDR1 MNHNS, CDR2 SASEGT. The CDR3 region has the DNA TGTGCCAGCAGTGAAGCAGGGGACACCGGGGAGCTGTTTTTT. Its translation is CASSEAGDTGELFF.

The CDR3 spells CASSPTGRSNQPQHF. The CDR3 nucleotides read TGTGCCAGCAGCCCGACAGGGAGGAGCAATCAGCCCCAGCATTTT. The rearrangement joins TRBV6-5 to TRBJ1-5; 7 bases map to TRBD1. Germline trimming cut 6 bases from V and 1 base from J; bases unmatched to any gene: 6. CDR3 size: 15 residues. Germline V gene sequence: CDR1 MNHEY, CDR2 SVGAGI.

This rearrangement joins TRBV27 to TRBJ1-2; the D is unclear. Germline CDR1 and CDR2: MNHEY and SMNVEV (reference sequence). This CDR3 has 15 residues. The V gene lost 3 bases and the J gene lost 2 bases, with 13 bases spanning the gap. CDR3 nucleotides: TGTGCCAGCAGTTTCGATGTCGGCAGGAACTATGGCTACACCTTC. Translated: CASSFDVGRNYGYTF.

This sequence joins TRBV11-2 and TRBJ1-2; 8 bases align to TRBD1. The CDR3 runs 16 residues. V shed 4 bases, J shed 0 bases, and the junction held 7 bases outside the gene matches. CDR1 is SGHAT, CDR2 FQNNGV, per germline. The CDR3, as DNA: TGTGCCAGCAGCTCGCGGACAGGGTTGGCTAACTATGGCTACACCTTC. Translation gives CASSSRTGLANYGYTF.

The chain combines TRBV7-8 with TRBJ2-1; D perhaps matches TRBD2 (5 bases). The CDR3 runs to 14 residues. Germline V gives CDR1 SGHVS, CDR2 FQNEAQ. Trimming removed 1 base from V and 4 bases from J, with 8 bases in between. The CDR3: CASSLDGGYNEQFF. DNA of the CDR3: TGTGCCAGCAGCTTAGATGGAGGATACAATGAGCAGTTCTTC.

The chain has TRBV29-1 and TRBJ2-2; D unresolved. The V end was cut by 1 base, the J end by 3 bases, with 6 bases between. Germline lookup yields CDR1 SQVTM and CDR2 ANQGSEA. The CDR3 runs 13 residues. CDR3 residues: CSVEGLHTGELFF. For the CDR3, the DNA is TGCAGCGTTGAAGGCTTGCACACCGGGGAGCTGTTTTTT.

This clone was counted between two and nine times. The chain joins TRBV30 to TRBJ1-1, with D tentatively TRBD1 (5 bases). The V and J ends lost 5 bases and 0 bases respectively, with 16 bases between them. CDR1 and CDR2 (germline): GTSNPN, SVGIG (reference sequence). The CDR3 sequence is 15 residues long. In nucleotides, the CDR3 is TGTGCCTGGGCCCCTCCGGGACGCATGAACACTGAAGCTTTCTTT. Protein sequence: CAWAPPGRMNTEAFF.

The V call is TRBV18, the J call TRBJ2-7; no clear D. The CDR3 is 11 amino acids. Trimming pared 6 bases from V and 3 bases from J, leaving 6 bases between. The V gene's germline CDR1 is KGHSH and CDR2 LQKENI. CDR3: CASSPDYEQYF. CDR3 coding DNA: TGTGCCAGCTCCCCCGACTACGAGCAGTACTTC.

The chain links TRBV28 to TRBJ2-7; 8 bases align to TRBD1. The CDR3 sequence is 14 residues long. The V segment lost 5 bases and the J segment 6 bases; nucleotides outside the gene matches: 9. CDR1 and CDR2 (germline): MDHEN, SYDVKM. The CDR3 sequence: CASSEDRDDSEQYF. For the CDR3, the DNA is TGTGCCAGCAGTGAGGACAGGGATGATAGCGAGCAGTACTTC. Complete variable domain (other parts from reference TRBV28 and TRBJ2-7): DVKVTQSSRYLVKRTGEKVFLECVQDMDHENMFWYRQDPGLGLRLIYFSYDVKMKEKGDIPEGYSVSREKKERFSLILESASTNQTSMYLCASSEDRDDSEQYFGPGTRLTVT.

This chain joins TRBV7-3 and TRBJ2-7; the D gene is possibly TRBD2 (6 bases). This CDR3 spans 15 amino acids. The germline V gene encodes CDR1 SGHTA and CDR2 FQGTGA. Trimming cost V 5 bases and J 1 base, with 15 bases left between them. The CDR3 nucleotides are TGTGCCAGCAGCGCGTGGGGGACTGGTTCCTACGAGCAGTACTTC. Its protein product is CASSAWGTGSYEQYF.

The chain is built from TRBV30 and TRBJ2-6; tentative D call: TRBD2 (6 bases). The CDR3 is 14 amino acids. The ends were cut back, 0 bases at V and 4 bases at J, with 7 bases in the middle. Germline V gene sequence: CDR1 GTSNPN, CDR2 SVGIG (reference sequence). The CDR3: CAWSVGGGANVLTF. CDR3 nucleotide sequence: TGTGCCTGGAGTGTAGGAGGGGGGGCCAACGTCCTGACTTTC.

Details on this clone: At the DNA level, this CDR3 is encoded by other sequences in the same sample as well. The CDR3 sequence: CASSRDRGSYGYTF. CDR3 DNA: TGTGCCAGCAGTCGAGACAGGGGAAGCTATGGCTACACCTTC. This chain links TRBV6-6 with TRBJ1-2; the match to TRBD1 covers 8 bases. CDR3 length equals 14 residues. Germline lookup yields CDR1 MNHNY and CDR2 SVGAGI (reference sequence). The J segment lost 4 bases and the V segment lost 5 bases, leaving 6 bases of the junction unmatched.

This clone was counted between two and nine times. The chain links TRBV7-4 to TRBJ1-5; no clear D. Germline CDR1 is SGHVT and CDR2 is SQSDAQ. V lost 4 bases and J 11 bases, leaving 6 bases between the germline ends. The CDR3 length is 10 residues. CDR3 DNA sequence: TGTGCCAGCAGCTCCCCCACCCAGCATTTT. The encoded protein is CASSSPTQHF.

DNA of the CDR3: TGTGCCAGCAGACGGACCGTTCTAGCGGGACCCTACGAGCAGTACTTC. Translated: CASRRTVLAGPYEQYF. The genes are TRBV28 and TRBJ2-7; 9 bases are a match to TRBD2. The V and J ends lost 6 bases and 2 bases, in that order; junction bases with no gene match: 11. Per the germline V gene, CDR1 is MDHEN and CDR2 is SYDVKM. This CDR3 spans 16 amino acids.

The CDR3 DNA sequence: TGTGCCAGTAGGAGGACTAGCGGGATATACGAGCAGTACTTC. Protein sequence: CASRRTSGIYEQYF. This chain joins TRBV19 and TRBJ2-7; 12 nucleotides agree with TRBD2. The V gene's germline CDR1 is LNHDA and CDR2 SQIVND (reference sequence). The CDR3 has 14 amino acids. The J segment lost 4 bases and the V segment lost 6 bases, leaving 4 bases of the junction unmatched.

The chain uses TRBV5-6 and TRBJ1-2; D is possibly TRBD1 (5 bases). Between the trimmed V and J ends, which lost 4 bases and 2 bases, there was a span of 12 bases. This CDR3 region has 14 residues. Germline-derived CDR1 and CDR2 are SGHDT and YYEEEE. CDR3 protein: CASSQGPNNYGYTF. The CDR3 DNA sequence: TGTGCCAGCAGCCAGGGACCTAACAACTATGGCTACACCTTC.

This rearrangement joins TRBV10-3 to TRBJ2-1; the match to TRBD2 covers 7 bases. V shed 2 bases and J 5 bases; nucleotides not matched to a gene: 6. The CDR3 has 15 residues. From germline, CDR1 is ENHRY and CDR2 SYGVKD. In DNA form, the CDR3 reads TGTGCCATCAGTGAGGGGAGGGAGAAGAACAATGAGCAGTTCTTC. It translates to CAISEGREKNNEQFF.

This sequence joins TRBV2 and TRBJ2-5; D not resolved. The J call is uncertain, as TRBJ2-7 better fits the DNA end. CDR3 size: 12 residues. From germline, CDR1 is SNHLY and CDR2 FYNNEI. The CDR3 spells CASTGILYEQYF. The CDR3 coding sequence is TGTGCCAGCACAGGTATCCTTTACGAGCAGTACTTC.

V usage is TRBV4-2 and J usage is TRBJ2-7; D gene uncertain. The CDR3 has 14 residues. The V and J ends lost 1 base and 0 bases respectively, with 7 bases between them. Germline values: CDR1 LGHNA, CDR2 YNFKEQ. The CDR3 region has the DNA TGTGCCAGCAGCCAAGTGCCGAGCTCCTACGAGCAGTACTTC. It encodes CASSQVPSSYEQYF.

The gene calls are TRBV18 and TRBJ1-1; TRBD1 aligns across 7 bases. Trimming took 3 bases from V and 7 from J; bases not matched to a gene: 8. Germline loops: CDR1 KGHSH, CDR2 LQKENI. The CDR3 extends over 14 amino acids. CDR3 in DNA: TGTGCCAGCTCACCTTCCGAACAGGGGAATGAAGCTTTCTTT. It yields the protein CASSPSEQGNEAFF. Using reference TRBV18 and TRBJ1-1 for the parts outside the CDR3, the full variable domain is NAGVMQNPRHLVRRRGQEARLRCSPMKGHSHVYWYRQLPEEGLKFMVYLQKENIIDESGMPKERFSAEFPKEGPSILRIQQVVRGDSAAYFCASSPSEQGNEAFFGQGTRLTVV.

The V call is TRBV6-4, the J call TRBJ2-1, with 7 bases matching TRBD2. The CDR3 covers 18 residues. V lost 2 bases and J lost 0; bases outside the gene matches: 10. Germline CDR1 MRHNA, CDR2 SNTAGT. DNA of the CDR3: TGTGCCAGCAGTGACCGTCTGACTAGCTGGAGCTCCTACAATGAGCAGTTCTTC. Encoded protein: CASSDRLTSWSSYNEQFF.

This chain uses TRBV27 with TRBJ1-1; 9 bases are shared with TRBD1. The V segment lost 6 bases and the J segment 0 bases; nucleotides outside the gene matches: 11. The CDR3 contains 17 residues. CDR1 MNHEY and CDR2 SMNVEV come from the germline V gene (reference sequence). The CDR3 sequence: CASSPFFGTGLNTEAFF. For the CDR3, the DNA is TGTGCCAGCAGCCCTTTTTTCGGGACAGGGTTGAACACTGAAGCTTTCTTT.

The chain couples TRBV6-1 to TRBJ2-1; 12 bases align to TRBD2. The CDR3 sequence is 16 residues long. V shed 4 bases and J 9 bases; nucleotides not matched to a gene: 10. Germline CDR1 MNHNS, CDR2 SASEGT. In nucleotides, the CDR3 is TGTGCCAGCAGTGGACCTCTAGCGGGAGGGCCAGGTGAGCAGTTCTTC. Translated, it gives CASSGPLAGGPGEQFF.

This clone was seen a few times. This chain uses TRBV4-1 with TRBJ1-5; no firm D call. V gave up 0 bases and J gave up 4 bases, with 4 bases separating them. The CDR3 is made up of 13 amino acids. The germline CDR1 and CDR2 sequences are MGHRA and YSYEKL. The CDR3 nucleotides read TGCGCCAGCAGCCAAGACGTGAATCAGCCCCAGCATTTT. Translating it yields CASSQDVNQPQHF.

The chain is built from TRBV30 and TRBJ2-1, with D hard to call. V lost 0 bases and J lost 6, with 9 bases in between. There are 13 residues in the CDR3. Germline CDR1 is GTSNPN and CDR2 is SVGIG (reference sequence). The CDR3 DNA reads TGTGCCTGGAGTGTATGGGCAATCAATGAGCAGTTCTTC. Its protein product is CAWSVWAINEQFF.

The CDR3 loop is CASSVGAGGGADTQYF. The CDR3 DNA sequence: TGTGCCAGCAGCGTCGGAGCGGGAGGGGGCGCAGATACGCAGTATTTT. The chain employs TRBV9 and TRBJ2-3; 10 nucleotides match TRBD2. Germline trimming cut 2 bases from V and 4 bases from J; bases unmatched to any gene: 7. Germline lookup yields CDR1 SGDLS and CDR2 YYNGEE. There are 16 residues in the CDR3.

The V and J genes are TRBV9 and TRBJ2-3; 12 bases align to TRBD2. Trimming cost V 0 bases and J 0 bases; bases outside gene matches: 8. Germline V gene lookup returns CDR1 SGDLS and CDR2 YYNGEE. This CDR3 is built from 19 residues. The CDR3 DNA is TGTGCCAGCAGCGTAGGGGGTACTAGCGGGAGGACCAGCACAGATACGCAGTATTTT. Translated: CASSVGGTSGRTSTDTQYF.

CDR3 sequence (DNA): TGTGCCAGCAGCTTAGCAGGGATCCAAGAGACCCAGTACTTC. This sequence encodes CASSLAGIQETQYF. The rearrangement links TRBV11-3 to TRBJ2-5, with TRBD1 as a possible D gene (5 bases). Trimming removed 1 base at V and 1 base at J, with 7 bases between. Per germline, CDR1 SGHNT and CDR2 YENEEA. The CDR3 has 14 residues. The variable domain in full, with the rest retrieved from reference TRBV11-3 and TRBJ2-5, is EAGVVQSPRYKIIEKKQPVAFWCNPISGHNTLYWYLQNLGQGPELLIRYENEEAVDDSQLPKDRFSAERLKGVDSTLKIQPAELGDSAVYLCASSLAGIQETQYFGPGTRLLVL.

CDR3 protein: CASSQAMNPEQYF. CDR3 nucleotides: TGCGCCAGCAGCCAAGCGATGAATCCCGAGCAGTACTTC. The chain carries TRBV4-1 and TRBJ2-7, with D hard to call. The CDR3 totals 13 residues. The germline CDR1 and CDR2 sequences are MGHRA and YSYEKL. V was clipped by 1 base and J by 6 bases, with 10 bases between them.

V gene TRBV15 combines with J gene TRBJ1-5; a possible D gene is TRBD1 (5 bases). The CDR3 length is 16 residues. Germline CDR1 reads LNHNV; CDR2 reads YYDKDF (reference sequence). V was clipped by 0 bases and J by 6 bases, with 15 bases between them. The CDR3 reads CATSRDPGRGTQPQHF. CDR3 sequence (DNA): TGTGCCACCAGCAGAGATCCTGGAAGAGGGACTCAGCCCCAGCATTTT.